Below are 21 T cell receptor beta chains sequenced from a single sample in a study of spatial heterogeneity in lung cancer. As for time point: sample taken at primary tumor resection. One entry per CDR3 protein results from TCRdb running MiXCR on the 5' RACE reads. The profile covers approximately 92,000 distinct CDR3 sequences, with 12% appearing a single time and over 40% taken by the ten largest. Sequenced material: PBMCs, taken at surgery. These receptors were obtained from a male donor with early-stage non-small cell lung cancer.

This clonotype showed up just a few times. The gene calls are TRBV4-1 and TRBJ1-2; D remains unclear. The CDR3 loop spans 13 amino acids. Deletions cut 0 bases from V and 0 bases from J, with 2 bases between. Germline lookup yields CDR1 MGHRA and CDR2 YSYEKL. The CDR3: CASSQDPNYGYTF. CDR3 in DNA: TGCGCCAGCAGCCAAGACCCTAACTATGGCTACACCTTC.

The chain joins TRBV7-2 to TRBJ1-5, with 7 positions matching TRBD1. The trim removed 5 bases at V and 6 bases at J, leaving 13 bases unmatched. The germline V gene has CDR1 SGHTA and CDR2 FQGNSA. This CDR3 is 16 amino acids long. The CDR3 loop is CASSDGTAGSGQPQHF. CDR3 bases: TGTGCCAGCAGCGACGGGACAGCAGGTTCGGGTCAGCCCCAGCATTTT. Drawing the rest from reference TRBV7-2 and TRBJ1-5, the complete variable domain is GAGVSQSPSNKVTEKGKDVELRCDPISGHTALYWYRQSLGQGLEFLIYFQGNSAPDKSGLPSDRFSAERTGGSVSTLTIQRTQQEDSAVYLCASSDGTAGSGQPQHFGDGTRLSIL.

This clonotype was picked up a small number of times. The V call is TRBV19, the J call TRBJ2-4, with D possibly called TRBD1 or TRBD2 (5 bases each). V lost 4 bases and J 0 bases, leaving 22 bases between the germline ends. CDR1 and CDR2 (germline): LNHDA, SQIVND (reference sequence). The CDR3 covers 19 residues. The CDR3 here is CASSSSGTTLEIAKNIQYF. The CDR3 bases are TGTGCCAGTAGTAGTTCCGGGACCACCTTGGAAATAGCCAAAAACATTCAGTACTTC. Full variable domain (outside the CDR3, taken from reference TRBV19 and TRBJ2-4): DGGITQSPKYLFRKEGQNVTLSCEQNLNHDAMYWYRQDPGQGLRLIYYSQIVNDFQKGDIAEGYSVSREKKESFPLTVTSAQKNPTAFYLCASSSSGTTLEIAKNIQYFGAGTRLSVL.

This clonotype showed up just once. The chain couples TRBV28 to TRBJ2-3; maybe TRBD1 (5 bases). Germline V gene data show CDR1 as MDHEN and CDR2 as SYDVKM. CDR3 length equals 14 residues. The germline V and J ends were trimmed by 6 bases and 2 bases, with 12 bases remaining between them. The CDR3 DNA reads as TGTGCCAGCAGACCGGACACGAACACAGATACGCAGTATTTT. As protein: CASRPDTNTDTQYF. The full variable domain, in which reference TRBV28 and TRBJ2-3 provide the parts outside the CDR3, is DVKVTQSSRYLVKRTGEKVFLECVQDMDHENMFWYRQDPGLGLRLIYFSYDVKMKEKGDIPEGYSVSREKKERFSLILESASTNQTSMYLCASRPDTNTDTQYFGPGTRLTVL.

This clonotype was recorded a few times. The chain couples TRBV25-1 to TRBJ2-7; the D gene is possibly TRBD2 (6 bases). Germline-derived CDR1 and CDR2 are MGHDK and SYGVNS. This CDR3 is 13 amino acids long. V was cut by 6 bases and J by 2 bases, with 11 bases left in between. CDR3 nucleotide sequence: TGTGCCAGCAGACCCTCGGGGGCCTACGAGCAGTACTTC. Protein sequence: CASRPSGAYEQYF.

This clonotype was counted many times. The chain recombines TRBV20-1 with TRBJ2-2, with 8 bases aligning to TRBD2. CDR3 length: 16 residues. CDR1 is DFQATT, CDR2 SNEGSKA, per germline (reference sequence). The V segment lost 5 bases and the J segment 1 base; nucleotides outside the gene matches: 9. The CDR3 DNA follows: TGCAGTGCTGCGGACTTCGCGGGGGGGAACACCGGGGAGCTGTTTTTT. Translated: CSAADFAGGNTGELFF.

In this sample, this clonotype turned up many times. The chain has TRBV5-1 and TRBJ2-6; D tentatively reads TRBD1 or TRBD2 (6 bases each). Trimming pared 0 bases from V and 2 bases from J, leaving 12 bases between. There are 17 residues in the CDR3. Germline assignment: CDR1 SGHRS and CDR2 YFSETQ. CDR3 amino acids: CASSLAGGSPGANVLTF. The CDR3 region has the DNA TGCGCCAGCAGCTTGGCCGGGGGCAGCCCTGGGGCCAACGTCCTGACTTTC.

This clonotype was seen more than once but under ten times. The chain is built from TRBV12-3 or TRBV12-4 and TRBJ1-1, with 10 bases matching TRBD1. The CDR3 totals 17 residues. Unmatched junction bases numbered 7, after V lost 1 base and J lost 2 bases. This CDR3 reads CASSLDWRDRGNTEAFF. DNA of the CDR3: TGTGCCAGCAGTTTAGATTGGCGGGACAGGGGAAACACTGAAGCTTTCTTT.

This rearrangement joins TRBV24-1 to TRBJ2-1, with TRBD2 identical over 7 bases. The CDR3 is 17 amino acids. Germline CDR1 KGHDR, CDR2 SFDVKD. The ends lost 4 bases at V and 5 bases at J; junction bases unmatched: 13. The CDR3 DNA sequence: TGTGCCACCAGTGACCCGATTAAGCGGGGCAAAAACAATGAGCAGTTCTTC. This sequence encodes CATSDPIKRGKNNEQFF.

Only a few counts were recorded for this clonotype. The chain recombines TRBV20-1 with TRBJ2-5, with 9 bases lining up with TRBD1. The CDR3 has 15 amino acids. Germline V gene data show CDR1 as DFQATT and CDR2 as SNEGSKA (reference sequence). Trimming cost V 6 bases and J 0 bases; bases outside gene matches: 8. The chain's CDR3 is CSAELRQGDQETQYF. CDR3 coding DNA: TGCAGTGCAGAACTCAGACAGGGGGACCAAGAGACCCAGTACTTC.

This clonotype was picked up many times. The chain combines TRBV9 with TRBJ2-1; D is perhaps TRBD2 (6 bases). This CDR3 contains 14 residues. Per germline, CDR1 SGDLS and CDR2 YYNGEE. Trimming cost V 0 bases and J 3 bases, with 7 bases left between them. CDR3 region: CASSVAGVYNEQFF. As DNA, the CDR3 is TGTGCCAGCAGCGTAGCGGGAGTCTACAATGAGCAGTTCTTC. Using reference TRBV9 and TRBJ2-1 for the parts outside the CDR3, the full variable domain is DSGVTQTPKHLITATGQRVTLRCSPRSGDLSVYWYQQSLDQGLQFLIQYYNGEERAKGNILERFSAQQFPDLHSELNLSSLELGDSALYFCASSVAGVYNEQFFGPGTRLTVL.

There are many counts of this clonotype. The chain has TRBV12-3 or TRBV12-4 and TRBJ1-1, with D possibly matching TRBD1 (5 bases). The CDR3 is 14 residues long. Trimming stripped 3 bases from V and 0 bases from J, with 8 bases between. The CDR3 here is CASSFRQLNTEAFF. DNA for the CDR3: TGTGCCAGCAGTTTCAGACAGCTGAACACTGAAGCTTTCTTT.

The gene calls are TRBV6-1 and TRBJ2-5; 7 bases line up with TRBD2. The germline V gene encodes CDR1 MNHNS and CDR2 SASEGT. J lost 5 bases, V lost 3 bases, and 3 bases had no gene match. The CDR3 runs to 13 residues. This chain's CDR3 is CASSENGGETQYF. CDR3 DNA: TGTGCCAGCAGTGAGAACGGGGGGGAGACCCAGTACTTC.

This clonotype has a handful of counts. The V call is TRBV9, the J call TRBJ1-4, with a tentative D call TRBD1 (6 bases). CDR1 is SGDLS, CDR2 YYNGEE, per germline. The CDR3 contains 15 residues. The V end was cut by 1 base, the J end by 5 bases, with 12 bases between. This CDR3 reads CASSVNPGENEKLFF. The CDR3 DNA is TGTGCCAGCAGCGTAAACCCAGGGGAGAATGAAAAACTGTTTTTT.

The CDR3 sequence: CASSPWIGPYTEAFF. CDR3 sequence (DNA): TGTGCCAGCAGCCCATGGATAGGCCCCTACACTGAAGCTTTCTTT. V gene TRBV5-5 combines with J gene TRBJ1-1, with D unresolved. Trimming cost V 4 bases and J 3 bases, with 16 bases left between them. The CDR3 is 15 residues long. Per the germline V gene, CDR1 is SGHKS and CDR2 is YYEKEE (reference sequence).

This rearrangement joins TRBV7-2 to TRBJ1-5, with unresolved D. CDR1 and CDR2 (germline): SGHTA, FQGNSA. Trimming took off 0 bases at V and 0 bases at J, with 18 bases between the two ends. This CDR3 has 19 amino acids. For the CDR3, the DNA is TGTGCCAGCAGCTTAGCCGGGAGAAATTATGATTATAGCAATCAGCCCCAGCATTTT. As protein: CASSLAGRNYDYSNQPQHF.

This clonotype occurred a few times. CDR3 DNA: TGTGCCAGCAGTCCGGACAGGGGGCTATACAATGAGCAGTTCTTC. This translates into CASSPDRGLYNEQFF. The J gene is TRBJ2-1, the V gene TRBV12-3 or TRBV12-4; TRBD1 matches at 11 bases. After removal of 5 bases from V and 4 bases from J, the junction contained 4 bases not matched to a gene. The CDR3 length is 15 residues.

The CDR3 nucleotides are TGCAGCGTGGGACAGGGCCAGAACACTGAAGCTTTCTTT. It encodes CSVGQGQNTEAFF. This chain joins TRBV29-1 and TRBJ1-1; 9 bases map to TRBD1. After removal of 6 bases from V and 1 base from J, the junction contained 3 bases not matched to a gene. The CDR3 spans 13 residues. The germline V gene has CDR1 SQVTM and CDR2 ANQGSEA.

This clonotype came up many times. This sequence joins TRBV25-1 and TRBJ1-2, with 7 nucleotides matching TRBD1. The length of the CDR3 is 13 residues. CDR1 and CDR2 from the germline V gene are MGHDK and SYGVNS. V lost 7 bases and J lost 8; bases outside the gene matches: 10. The CDR3, as DNA: TGTGCCAGCAAAACCCGACAGGGTCACGGCTACACCTTC. Protein: CASKTRQGHGYTF.

The chain combines TRBV4-3 with TRBJ2-3, with TRBD2 identical over 9 bases. The germline V gene has CDR1 LGHNA and CDR2 YSLEER. V lost 1 base to trimming and J lost 7 bases; unmatched junction nucleotides: 12. CDR3 length equals 17 residues. CDR3 residues: CASSQGASAGGPNTQYF. The CDR3 nucleotides are TGCGCCAGCAGCCAAGGCGCTTCCGCGGGGGGGCCCAATACGCAGTATTTT.

This chain connects TRBV4-3 to TRBJ2-7; D might be TRBD1 (6 bases). The CDR3 totals 16 residues. The V gene lost 3 bases and the J gene lost 2 bases, with 17 bases spanning the gap. Germline V gives CDR1 LGHNA, CDR2 YSLEER. CDR3 bases: TGCGCCAGCAGCCAGCAGGGGACCAGGGCCACCTACGAGCAGTACTTC. It translates to CASSQQGTRATYEQYF.